These T cell receptor beta chains were read from a single sample in a study of response to subunit inactivated influenza vaccine. TCRdb reanalysed the RT-PCR reads using MiXCR and keeps one entry per CDR3 protein. The sample has about 570,000 distinct CDR3 sequences, about 11% seen once. These data were also filed under a second study, of T cells expressing NK-cell markers.

This material consisted of PBMCs from blood, taken on the day of vaccination. These receptor sequences come from a man aged 50-59 years who received an inactivated influenza vaccine. CDR3s include the opening cysteine and the closing phenylalanine or tryptophan. A D gene is named only where the DNA matches it firmly. Clone size is stated in some rows and not others, as once, few, many or a class when expanded.

d_call	j_call	v_call	clone_size	cdr3_aa	cdr3_nt
TRBD2	TRBJ2-7	TRBV6-1	many	CASSPGTSGSEQYF	TGTGCCAGCAGTCCGGGGACTAGCGGGAGCGAGCAGTACTTC
TRBD2	TRBJ2-1	TRBV12-3/TRBV12-4	NA	CASRPGLIHEQFF	TGTGCCAGCAGACCGGGACTAATCCATGAGCAGTTCTTC
TRBD2	TRBJ2-1	TRBV6-2/TRBV6-3	NA	CASSFPGTSNEQFF	TGTGCCAGCAGCTTCCCGGGGACTAGCAATGAGCAGTTCTTC
TRBD2	TRBJ2-2	TRBV5-1	NA	CASSPVAGANTGELFF	TGCGCCAGCAGCCCAGTAGCGGGAGCGAACACCGGGGAGCTGTTTTTT
TRBD1	TRBJ1-6	TRBV6-2/TRBV6-3	few	CASSFRQGAYNSPLHF	TGTGCCAGCAGTTTTCGACAGGGCGCCTATAATTCACCCCTCCACTTT
NA	TRBJ1-1	TRBV9	NA	CASSVGWSALNTEAFF	TGTGCCAGCAGCGTAGGATGGTCCGCCCTGAACACTGAAGCTTTCTTT
NA	TRBJ2-3	TRBV24-1	few	CATSDAAGTDTQYF	TGTGCCACCAGTGACGCGGCGGGGACAGATACGCAGTATTTT
NA	TRBJ1-1	TRBV7-9	many	CASSLDGVNTEAFF	TGTGCCAGCAGCTTAGACGGGGTGAACACTGAAGCTTTCTTT
TRBD2	TRBJ2-5	TRBV11-2	NA	CASSFGLAGGFQETQYF	TGTGCCAGCAGCTTTGGCCTAGCGGGGGGATTCCAAGAGACCCAGTACTTC
NA	TRBJ2-7	TRBV5-1	NA	CASSFSGDIDEQYF	TGCGCCAGCAGCTTTTCAGGGGACATCGACGAGCAGTACTTC
NA	TRBJ1-2	TRBV12-3/TRBV12-4	few	CASSFTGPGYGYTF	TGTGCCAGCAGTTTCACAGGGCCCGGCTATGGCTACACCTTC
NA	TRBJ1-1	TRBV5-1	few	CASRIMPEGEAFF	TGCGCCAGCAGGATTATGCCAGAGGGTGAAGCTTTCTTT
NA	TRBJ2-7	TRBV7-2	many	CASSLAGQDYEQYF	TGTGCCAGCAGCTTAGCTGGGCAGGACTACGAGCAGTACTTC
TRBD1	TRBJ2-5	TRBV12-3/TRBV12-4	few	CASSLLQGAEETQYF	TGTGCCAGCAGTTTATTGCAGGGGGCGGAAGAGACCCAGTACTTC
TRBD2	TRBJ2-5	TRBV20-1	few	CSARDLAGALPEETQYF	TGCAGTGCTAGAGATTTAGCGGGAGCCCTCCCAGAAGAGACCCAGTACTTC
NA	TRBJ2-7	TRBV4-1	NA	CASSQPGSGYQYF	TGCGCCAGCAGCCAACCGGGTTCTGGCTACCAGTACTTC
NA	TRBJ1-1	TRBV2	few	CASSELRVISGNTEAFF	TGTGCCAGCAGTGAATTAAGAGTTATTTCGGGGAACACTGAAGCTTTCTTT
TRBD1	TRBJ2-1	TRBV24-1	NA	CATSDPVIRQGSSYNEQFF	TGTGCCACCAGTGACCCAGTTATCAGACAGGGGAGCTCCTACAATGAGCAGTTCTTC
NA	TRBJ2-5	TRBV6-2/TRBV6-3	few	CASSFPAGGKTQYF	TGTGCCAGCAGTTTTCCCGCAGGGGGGAAGACCCAGTACTTC
NA	TRBJ2-1	TRBV7-8	few	CASSLGGKNTNEQFF	TGTGCCAGCAGCTTAGGGGGTAAGAACACGAATGAGCAGTTCTTC
NA	TRBJ2-5	TRBV6-1	NA	CASSLEGTRETQYF	TGTGCCAGCAGCCTAGAGGGAACTCGGGAGACCCAGTACTTC
TRBD2	TRBJ2-7	TRBV11-2	NA	CASSLGGGAPYEQYF	TGTGCCAGCAGCTTAGGGGGGGGAGCTCCCTACGAGCAGTACTTC
NA	TRBJ2-3	TRBV5-1	few	CASSLAFGFTDTQYF	TGCGCCAGCAGCTTGGCGTTCGGCTTCACAGATACGCAGTATTTT
NA	TRBJ2-3	TRBV5-6	few	CASSLSGSLTDTQYF	TGTGCCAGCAGCCTATCCGGGTCCCTCACAGATACGCAGTATTTT
NA	TRBJ2-3	TRBV5-6	many	CASSLVASTDTQYF	TGTGCCAGCAGCTTGGTTGCTAGCACAGATACGCAGTATTTT
TRBD2	TRBJ2-3	TRBV6-1	NA	CASSELRGLAGGTQYF	TGTGCCAGCAGTGAATTGAGGGGACTAGCGGGGGGTACGCAGTATTTT
NA	TRBJ2-5	TRBV7-6	NA	CASSYYREETQYF	TGTGCCAGCAGCTACTACAGGGAGGAGACCCAGTACTTC
NA	TRBJ1-4	TRBV15	few	CATSRGGGRNEKLFF	TGTGCCACCAGCAGAGGGGGAGGCCGTAATGAAAAACTGTTTTTT
TRBD2	TRBJ2-1	TRBV7-2	NA	CASSLALAGGANEQFF	TGTGCCAGCAGCTTAGCGTTAGCGGGAGGGGCCAATGAGCAGTTCTTC
NA	TRBJ1-5	TRBV20-1	many	CSARDRQLTQSNQPQHF	TGCAGTGCTAGAGATAGACAGCTCACCCAAAGCAATCAGCCCCAGCATTTT
TRBD1	TRBJ2-3	TRBV9	many	CASSPGQRADTQYF	TGTGCCAGCAGCCCGGGACAGAGAGCAGATACGCAGTATTTT
NA	TRBJ2-5	TRBV5-1	few	CASSLSLGTATQETQYF	TGCGCCAGCAGCTTATCATTAGGAACAGCAACTCAAGAGACCCAGTACTTC
TRBD2	TRBJ2-3	TRBV28	few	CASSGVSGRAGVDTQYF	TGTGCCAGCAGTGGAGTAAGCGGGAGGGCCGGTGTTGATACGCAGTATTTT
TRBD2	TRBJ2-5	TRBV12-3/TRBV12-4	many	CASSAGLAGASPQETQYF	TGTGCCAGCAGTGCCGGACTAGCGGGAGCAAGTCCCCAAGAGACCCAGTACTTC
TRBD1	TRBJ1-1	TRBV6-2/TRBV6-3	NA	CASSFTLEGQFWNTEAFF	TGTGCCAGCAGTTTTACTTTAGAGGGACAGTTCTGGAACACTGAAGCTTTCTTT